The rows below give T cell receptor beta chains drawn from one sample of a study of blood T cell repertoires in COVID-19. Clones were sequenced by immunoSEQ multiplex PCR, and TCRdb holds only the in-frame ones, with some missing. Here the sample spans approximately 120,000 clones, roughly three quarters being singletons. Sequencing used peripheral blood. All receptors come from an elderly man with acute or convalescent COVID-19. CDR3s leave out the opening cysteine and the closing phenylalanine or tryptophan. Fields, in order: clone size, D gene, CDR3 length, V gene, CDR3 protein. The D gene is left open where the match is weak. Not all rows give a size; the values are once, few, many and, for expanded clones, a class.

once - 15 TRBV3-1/TRBV3-2 ASSDGRRRAYTGELF
- - 11 TRBV7-8 ASSLLNNYEQY
- - 12 TRBV11-2 ASSSGGGWETQY
once TRBD2 11 TRBV10-3 AIRGLAGDTQY
- - 13 TRBV5-1 ASSLASGLNTEAF
- - 12 TRBV2 ASSELGGNQPQH
once - 15 TRBV18 ASSLTGRLSSNQPQH
- - 12 TRBV9 ASSPTPDGAEAF
- TRBD2 14 TRBV5-4 ASSFYSGGAPQEQF
- - 10 TRBV6-6 ASRPGGDTQY